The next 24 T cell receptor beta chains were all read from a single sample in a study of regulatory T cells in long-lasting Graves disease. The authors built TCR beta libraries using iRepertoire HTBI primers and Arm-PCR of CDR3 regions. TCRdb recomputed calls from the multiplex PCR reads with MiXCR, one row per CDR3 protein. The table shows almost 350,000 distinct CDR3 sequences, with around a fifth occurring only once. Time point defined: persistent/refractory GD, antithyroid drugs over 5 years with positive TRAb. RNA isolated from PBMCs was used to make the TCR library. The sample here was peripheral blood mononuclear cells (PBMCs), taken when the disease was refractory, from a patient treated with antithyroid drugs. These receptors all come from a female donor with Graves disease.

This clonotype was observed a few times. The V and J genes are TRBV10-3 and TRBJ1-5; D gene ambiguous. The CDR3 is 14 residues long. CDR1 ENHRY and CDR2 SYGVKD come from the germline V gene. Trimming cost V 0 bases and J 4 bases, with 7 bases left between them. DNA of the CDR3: TGTGCCATCAGTGAGTCTGGCGTTAATCAGCCCCAGCATTTT. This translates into CAISESGVNQPQHF.

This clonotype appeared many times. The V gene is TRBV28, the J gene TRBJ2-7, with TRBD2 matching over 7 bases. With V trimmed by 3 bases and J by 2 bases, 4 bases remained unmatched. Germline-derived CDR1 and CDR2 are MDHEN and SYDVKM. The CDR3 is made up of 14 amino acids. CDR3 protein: CASSFSRGAYEQYF. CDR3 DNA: TGTGCCAGCAGTTTTAGTCGGGGGGCCTACGAGCAGTACTTC.

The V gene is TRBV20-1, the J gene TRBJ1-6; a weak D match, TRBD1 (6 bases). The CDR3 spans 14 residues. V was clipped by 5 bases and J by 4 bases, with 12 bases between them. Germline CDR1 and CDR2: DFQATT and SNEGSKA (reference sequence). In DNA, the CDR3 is TGCAGTGCTTCTAAAACAGGGTATAATTCACCCCTCCACTTT. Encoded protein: CSASKTGYNSPLHF.

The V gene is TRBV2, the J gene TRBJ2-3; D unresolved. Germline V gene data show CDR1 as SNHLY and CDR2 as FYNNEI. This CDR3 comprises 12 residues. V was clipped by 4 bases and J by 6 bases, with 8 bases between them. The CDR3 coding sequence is TGTGCCAGCAGTGTGGGTGCGGATACGCAGTATTTT. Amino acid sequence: CASSVGADTQYF.

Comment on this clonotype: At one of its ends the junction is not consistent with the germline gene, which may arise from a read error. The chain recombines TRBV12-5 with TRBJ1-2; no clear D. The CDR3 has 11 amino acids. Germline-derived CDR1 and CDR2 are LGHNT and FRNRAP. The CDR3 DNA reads TGTGCTAGCGGCCCCCAGACCTTGACCTACTTC. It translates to CASGPQTLTYF.

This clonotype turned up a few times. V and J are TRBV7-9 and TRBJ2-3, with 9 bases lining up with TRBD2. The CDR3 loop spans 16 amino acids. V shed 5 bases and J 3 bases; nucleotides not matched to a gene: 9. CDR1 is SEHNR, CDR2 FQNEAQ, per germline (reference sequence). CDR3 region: CASSPVPAGGTDTQYF. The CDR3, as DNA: TGTGCCAGCAGCCCGGTACCAGCGGGAGGAACAGATACGCAGTATTTT.

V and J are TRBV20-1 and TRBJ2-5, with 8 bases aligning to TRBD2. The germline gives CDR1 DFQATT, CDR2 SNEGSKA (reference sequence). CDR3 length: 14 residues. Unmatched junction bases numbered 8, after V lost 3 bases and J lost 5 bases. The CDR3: CSASPERERETQYF. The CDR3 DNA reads TGCAGTGCTAGTCCGGAGCGGGAGAGGGAGACCCAGTACTTC.

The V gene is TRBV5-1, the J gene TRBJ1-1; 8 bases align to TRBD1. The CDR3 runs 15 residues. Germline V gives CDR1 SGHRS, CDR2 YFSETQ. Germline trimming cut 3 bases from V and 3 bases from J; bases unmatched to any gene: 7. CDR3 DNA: TGCGCCAGCAGCTCCGGACAGGGAACGGACACTGAAGCTTTCTTT. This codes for CASSSGQGTDTEAFF. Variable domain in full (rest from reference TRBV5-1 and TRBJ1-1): KAGVTQTPRYLIKTRGQQVTLSCSPISGHRSVSWYQQTPGQGLQFLFEYFSETQRNKGNFPGRFSGRQFSNSRSEMNVSTLELGDSALYLCASSSGQGTDTEAFFGQGTRLTVV.

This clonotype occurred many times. CDR3 loop: CASSLSRGQRYTF. For the CDR3, the DNA is TGTGCCAGCAGCTTATCCAGGGGGCAACGCTACACCTTC. This chain connects TRBV7-2 to TRBJ1-2; 8 positions match TRBD1. Germline assignment: CDR1 SGHTA and CDR2 FQGNSA. The CDR3 consists of 13 residues. V lost 2 bases to trimming and J lost 9 bases; unmatched junction nucleotides: 5.

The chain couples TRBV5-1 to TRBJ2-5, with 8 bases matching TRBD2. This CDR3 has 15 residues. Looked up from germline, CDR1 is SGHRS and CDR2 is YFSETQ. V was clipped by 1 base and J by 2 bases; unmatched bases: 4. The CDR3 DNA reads TGCGCCAGCAGCTTGACTAGCGGACAACAAGAGACCCAGTACTTC. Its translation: CASSLTSGQQETQYF. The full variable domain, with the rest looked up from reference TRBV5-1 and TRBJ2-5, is KAGVTQTPRYLIKTRGQQVTLSCSPISGHRSVSWYQQTPGQGLQFLFEYFSETQRNKGNFPGRFSGRQFSNSRSEMNVSTLELGDSALYLCASSLTSGQQETQYFGPGTRLLVL.

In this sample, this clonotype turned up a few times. The CDR3 coding sequence is TGCGCCAGCAGACTAGCGGGGGAGACCGGGGAGCTGTTTTTT. Protein sequence: CASRLAGETGELFF. V is TRBV5-1 and J is TRBJ2-2; 11 nucleotides agree with TRBD2. J was trimmed by 5 bases and V by 5 bases; bases with no gene match: 2. CDR1 is SGHRS, CDR2 YFSETQ, per germline. The CDR3 is 14 residues long.

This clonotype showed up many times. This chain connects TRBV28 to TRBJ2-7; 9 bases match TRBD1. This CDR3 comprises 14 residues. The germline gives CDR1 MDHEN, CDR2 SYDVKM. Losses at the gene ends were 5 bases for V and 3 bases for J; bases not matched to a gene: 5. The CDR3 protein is CASSLRDRVYEQYF. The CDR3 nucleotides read TGTGCCAGCAGTCTTCGGGACAGGGTCTACGAGCAGTACTTC.

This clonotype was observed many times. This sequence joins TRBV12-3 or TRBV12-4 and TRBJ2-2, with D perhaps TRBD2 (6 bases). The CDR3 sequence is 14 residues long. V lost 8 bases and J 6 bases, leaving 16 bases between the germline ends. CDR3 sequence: CASSLGGFSGELFF. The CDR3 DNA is TGTGCCAGCTCACTTGGGGGGTTCTCCGGGGAGCTGTTTTTT.

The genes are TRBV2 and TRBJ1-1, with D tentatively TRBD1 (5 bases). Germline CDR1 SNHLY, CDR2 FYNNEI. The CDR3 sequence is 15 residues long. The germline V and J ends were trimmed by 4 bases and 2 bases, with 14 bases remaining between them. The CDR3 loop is CASSGAHGGNTEAFF. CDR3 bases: TGTGCCAGCAGTGGGGCCCACGGGGGTAACACTGAAGCTTTCTTT.

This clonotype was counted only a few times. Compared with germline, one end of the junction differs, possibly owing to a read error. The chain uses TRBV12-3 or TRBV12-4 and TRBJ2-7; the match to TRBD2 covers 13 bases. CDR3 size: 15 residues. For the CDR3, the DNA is TGTGCCAGCAGCCGACTAGCGGGAGGACGCGACGAGCAGCACTTC. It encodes CASSRLAGGRDEQHF.

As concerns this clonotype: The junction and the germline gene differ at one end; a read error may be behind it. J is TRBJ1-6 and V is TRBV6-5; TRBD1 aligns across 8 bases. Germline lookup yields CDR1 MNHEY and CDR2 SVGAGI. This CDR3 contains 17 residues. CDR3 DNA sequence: TGTACCAGCAGTTACTCCCTTCAGGGGGCAGAGAATTCACCCCTCCACTTT. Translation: CTSSYSLQGAENSPLHF.

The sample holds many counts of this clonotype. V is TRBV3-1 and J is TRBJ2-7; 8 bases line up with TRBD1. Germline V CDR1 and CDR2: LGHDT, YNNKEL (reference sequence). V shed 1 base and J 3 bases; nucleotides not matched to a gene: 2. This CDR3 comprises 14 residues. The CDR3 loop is CASSQGTGIYEQYF. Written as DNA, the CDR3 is TGTGCCAGCAGCCAAGGGACAGGGATCTACGAGCAGTACTTC.

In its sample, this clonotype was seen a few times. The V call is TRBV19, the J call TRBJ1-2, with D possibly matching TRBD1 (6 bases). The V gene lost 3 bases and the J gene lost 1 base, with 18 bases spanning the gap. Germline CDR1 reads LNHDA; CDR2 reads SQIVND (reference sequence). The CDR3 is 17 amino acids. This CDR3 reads CASSIKRGQTVNYGYTF. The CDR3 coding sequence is TGTGCCAGTAGTATTAAACGAGGACAGACTGTTAACTATGGCTACACCTTC.

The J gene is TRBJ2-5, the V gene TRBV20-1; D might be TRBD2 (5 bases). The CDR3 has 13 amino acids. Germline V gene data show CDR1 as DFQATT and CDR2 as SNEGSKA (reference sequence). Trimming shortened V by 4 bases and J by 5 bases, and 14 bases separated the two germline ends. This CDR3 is CSAIPGGAETQYF. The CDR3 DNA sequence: TGCAGTGCTATCCCCGGAGGCGCGGAGACCCAGTACTTC.

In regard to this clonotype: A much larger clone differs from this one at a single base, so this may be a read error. The CDR3 bases are TGTGCCACCAGTGGCCCAAACTCGGGCTCAGAAGCTTTCTTT. Protein: CATSGPNSGSEAFF. The chain has TRBV24-1 and TRBJ1-1; the D is unclear. CDR1 and CDR2 (germline): KGHDR, SFDVKD. With 5 bases removed from V and 8 bases from J, the gap between germline ends came to 17 bases. This CDR3 is built from 14 residues.

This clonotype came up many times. CDR3 loop: CASSEGKGGNNEQYF. CDR3 in DNA: TGTGCCAGCAGTGAAGGGAAAGGCGGGAACAACGAGCAGTACTTC. The chain has TRBV2 and TRBJ2-7, with a possible D match to TRBD2 (6 bases). Trimming pared 1 base from V and 5 bases from J, leaving 15 bases between. Germline lookup yields CDR1 SNHLY and CDR2 FYNNEI. The CDR3 is made up of 15 amino acids. The variable domain in full, completed from reference TRBV2 and TRBJ2-7, reads EPEVTQTPSHQVTQMGQEVILRCVPISNHLYFYWYRQILGQKVEFLVSFYNNEISEKSEIFDDQFSVERPDGSNFTLKIRSTKLEDSAMYFCASSEGKGGNNEQYFGPGTRLTVT.

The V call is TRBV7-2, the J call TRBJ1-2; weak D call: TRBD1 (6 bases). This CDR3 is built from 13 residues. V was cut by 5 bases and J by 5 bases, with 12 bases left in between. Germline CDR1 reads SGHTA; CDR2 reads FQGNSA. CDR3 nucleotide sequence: TGTGCCAGCAGCAGTAGACAGGTTTATGGCTACACCTTC. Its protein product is CASSSRQVYGYTF.

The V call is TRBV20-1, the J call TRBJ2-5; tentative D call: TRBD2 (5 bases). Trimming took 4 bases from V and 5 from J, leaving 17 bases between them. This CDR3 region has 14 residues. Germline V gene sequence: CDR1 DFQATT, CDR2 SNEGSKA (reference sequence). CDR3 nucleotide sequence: TGCAGTGCTAACCTCGACGGGGATCGGGAGACCCAGTACTTC. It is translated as CSANLDGDRETQYF.

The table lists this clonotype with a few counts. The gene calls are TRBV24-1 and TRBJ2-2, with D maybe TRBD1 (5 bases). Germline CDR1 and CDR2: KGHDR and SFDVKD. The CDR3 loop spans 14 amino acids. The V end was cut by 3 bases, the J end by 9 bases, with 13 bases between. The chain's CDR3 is CATSDRQSARELFF. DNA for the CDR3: TGTGCCACCAGTGATCGACAGTCTGCCCGGGAGCTGTTTTTT.